The T cell receptor (beta chain) under discussion was sequenced for a study of cytomegalovirus exposure and HLA in healthy donors listed by TCRdb under 2017. Study-level background: In an earlier analysis of 587 of the donors, 276 Gb of sequence data and 90 million to 130 million unique TCR beta sequences from roughly 200 million T cells were reported. About 280 gigabases of sequencing data and tens of millions of unique TCR sequences made up an early release that covered around 640 HLA-typed donors. Of the roughly 430 genotyped donors, roughly 80% fell in the genetic ancestry cluster associated with self-reported Caucasian donors. The study was designed to test whether signatures of past pathogen exposure could be identified by cataloging public T cell receptors. The T cell repertoires of some 670 subjects were profiled by immunosequencing and related to cytomegalovirus serostatus. Besides the first cohort of 500 to 700 subjects, a separate validation cohort made up of over 100 different subjects was used. To predict cytomegalovirus infection status, the study brought together high-throughput TCR immunosequencing, statistical association of individual TCRs with disease status, and machine learning. To study patterns of TCR occurrence, a later analysis re-analyzed previously published TCR beta repertoires from 650 to 750 donors and added high-resolution HLA genotyping. In the later analysis, no new phenotypic data were used to find candidate immune exposures; instead, reliance was placed on TCR beta sequences and their occurrence across donors. An earlier analysis of approximately 500 of the donors applied high-throughput TCR beta sequencing to assess whether each TCR beta V gene segment acted as functional or pseudogenic. Donor age, sex, ethnicity and CMV serostatus were collected together with the repertoire data. A later genetic analysis used genome-wide SNP genotypes for 398 of the 666 donors, treating that subset as a discovery cohort. All discovery cohort repertoires had been generated using a single sequencing platform. HLA typing included class I and class II loci at four-digit resolution. The number of donors typed differed by locus, with roughly 620-630 for A, B, C, DRB1 and DQB1, about 500 for DQA1, about 610 for DPA1, and around 430 for DPB1. Four to six DR-DQ haplotypes were handled as single units for association and clustering, since linkage in the cohort was strong. On average, 235,054 unique TCR beta nucleotide sequences were sequenced per donor among more than 350 genotyped donors of the cohort, with roughly 18% of those sequences being non-productive. The study at large found these results: CMV serostatus was the only immune exposure information available for the cohort. Several of the top co-occurrence clusters appeared to be linked to parvovirus B19, influenza, CMV and Epstein-Barr virus, according to a later analysis. In a later genetic analysis, fewer N-insertions in productive TCRs were reported among donors in an Asian-associated ancestry cluster than the approximately 710-donor mean. In a later analysis, TCR association rates were found to vary across HLA loci, with the most associated TCRs seen for DRB1 alleles and the fewest for HLA-C alleles. Sequencing depth was assumed to be roughly uniform across donors in the presence/absence analyses, though that assumption may not hold. In a later analysis, 16,951 TCR beta sequences were associated with specific HLA alleles at a false discovery rate of 0.05. Some IMGT-functional V segments, including TRBV6-2 and TRBV6-3, could not be distinguished by the 87-base-pair reads and were therefore excluded. Broadly in line with IMGT annotations, most TCR beta V segments showed up in productive rearrangements about 90% or about 30% of the time in an earlier analysis of under 700 of the donors. Roughly 17 rarely observed V segments, including chromosome 9 orphons, were excluded from the earlier analysis of several hundred of the donors because counts were too low. A few of the identified cytomegalovirus-associated TCR beta chains were confirmed in vitro to be specific for cytomegalovirus antigens. Correlated functional status among segregating V segments might be attributable to linkage disequilibrium, but an unknown experimental factor could not be ruled out. In a later analysis, most CMV-associated TCR beta chains were found to appear HLA-restricted, with HLA associations seemingly driven largely by CMV exposure. The sequencing pipeline was judged likely to have produced a cluster of highly shared sequence variants as a technical artifact. Because HLA typing was missing for some donors at each locus, association tests included only the typed subset. Assigning TCR associations to individual alleles was difficult when HLA alleles, especially DR and DQ, strongly co-occurred. A further reported finding was that TCR beta sequences accurately predicted the HLA-A and HLA-B alleles for most subjects in the first cohort. In a later genetic analysis, a missense DCLRE1C variant was associated with V-gene and J-gene trimming of TCR beta chains, and the association was replicated in an independent cohort. In a later analysis, HLA-associated TCR beta chains showed more clonal expansion and lower generation probabilities than non-associated chains that were equally common. The cohort was sequenced for TCR beta chains only, and without alpha or paired-chain data the features that could be detected were limited. A total of 150 to 200 TCR beta chains were listed by the study as associated with cytomegalovirus. Cytomegalovirus status was reported to be diagnosed by the classifier with high specificity and sensitivity in both the original and validation cohorts. Most TCR sequences were observed very rarely across donors, whereas some public TCRs were present in many individuals. The authors suggested that the approach could potentially be generalized to other disease states and immunological phenotypes.

Library generation was performed with the immunoSEQ multiplex PCR assay. The multiplex PCR relied on a mix of 60 forward primers for TCR Vbeta segments and 13 reverse primers for TCR Jbeta segments. The CDR3 region of rearranged TCR beta genes was amplified from genomic DNA by a multiplex PCR assay. The Illumina HiSeq System was used to sequence the amplified TCR beta libraries as 87-base-pair reads. In the original analysis: A later analysis counted some 80 million unique TCR beta chains across the 550 to 800 repertoires, and around 9.9 million of these chains were shared by at least two donors. Raw reads were error-corrected and collapsed into unique sequences with a nearest-neighbor algorithm that merged closely related sequences to remove PCR and sequencing errors. CDR3 sequences were aligned to IMGT reference sequences to assign V, D and J gene segments. For a sequence to be retained, at least a six-nucleotide match to both a V gene segment and a J gene segment was required. Rearrangements were classified as productive when the CDR3 lacked stop codons and remained in frame with V and J, and all other rearrangements were classified as non-productive. Following IMGT convention, CDR3 was defined as the stretch from the second conserved V-encoded cysteine up to the conserved J-encoded phenylalanine. Sequences without an unambiguous match to a single V gene segment were excluded from the earlier analysis of several hundred of the donors. In an earlier analysis of approximately 590 of the donors, V segments were called functional above 56.7% productive rearrangements and were called segregating when the between-donor standard deviation exceeded 5%. A statistical classification framework was developed to diagnose cytomegalovirus status using the catalog of TCR beta chain sequences. In a later analysis, V and J genes were assigned by comparing TCR nucleotide sequences against IMGT/GENE-DB human TR gene sequences. Using the TCRdist pipeline, a later analysis assigned CDR3 sequences along with most-parsimonious VDJ recombination scenarios. In a later analysis, each TCR beta chain was defined by its CDR3 amino acid sequence together with its V-gene family, and reads without a unique V-gene family were excluded. A later analysis removed 500 to 650 highly shared, low-generation-probability nucleotide sequences to deal with suspected cross-contamination and a sequencing artifact. A later analysis calculated a clonal expansion index for each public chain from normalized within-repertoire ranks of inferred template counts. In a later analysis, generation probabilities were computed with a VDJ recombination model fitted to out-of-frame rearrangements, and the resulting probabilities were checked against IGoR. In a later analysis, hypergeometric tests were used to score TCR-TCR, TCR-HLA and TCR-CMV co-occurrence, with a repertoire-size bias correction applied to TCR pairs. To estimate false discovery rates, a later analysis permuted the HLA or CMV assignments 20 times. In a later analysis, co-occurring TCRs were grouped using DBSCAN, with TCRdist sequence similarity added in when clustering inside HLA-allele-positive subsets. Repertoires with fewer than 30,000 or more than 120,000 public chains, plus five repertoires with anomalous nucleotide sharing, were excluded from co-occurrence clustering. TCRdb's version of the immuneACCESS table is confined to in-frame rearrangements and falls short of the full clone set. An unresolved V gene accounts for under half of the shortfall where checked; the remainder is of unknown origin. Clone size and V and J calls were adopted from that table, with D and trimming inferred from the DNA. The table for this sample lists 120,000 or so clones; around 79% of them were counted only once. The biggest ten clones account for 6.3% of the sample.

In total, about 650 healthy bone marrow donors made up the cohort. All cohort members were sampled while nominally healthy, although unrecorded immune exposures were likely present. The donor tested CMV seronegative and was one of the 352 seronegative cohort members. Every donor gave a peripheral blood sample, and the peripheral blood mononuclear cells from that sample were used for TCR beta sequencing. Genomic DNA extraction from the blood cell samples was performed with the Qiagen DNeasy Blood Extraction Kit. A note on this clone: Its cognate antigen has yet to be identified. Per-nucleotide qualities are absent, and no much larger clonotype sits a single base away.

At the junction V is shortened by 4 bases and J by 1 base; bases outside the gene matches: 5. CDR1 is given as SGDLS and CDR2 as YYNGEE, both from the germline V gene. The CDR3 starts with the cysteine, ends with the phenylalanine, and has 15 residues. CDR3 DNA is the only sequence kept; it has 45 bases, read in frame from the first base. This clonotype was obtained from a woman between 40 and 50 years old in good health and CMV-seronegative. The V and J genes are TRBV9 and TRBJ1-3, with 7 bases aligning to TRBD1. Input material: PBMCs. The DNA is as follows: TGTGCCAGCAGCCAGGGGGTATCGTCTGGAAACACCATATATTTT. Its amino acids are CASSQGVSSGNTIYF.